Presented here are 32 T cell receptor beta chains from one specimen sequenced in a study of blood T cells in healthy people across ages. Sample-barcoded 5' priming and a J-beta primer mix drove a second PCR of about 7 to 11 cycles. Using its own MiXCR run on the 5' RACE reads, TCRdb lists one record per CDR3 protein. The data hold some 320,000 distinct CDR3 sequences, with roughly 29% observed a single time. The sample was blood. These receptors were obtained from a woman between 70 and 85 years old in good health.

The V gene is TRBV3-1, the J gene TRBJ2-2; D is perhaps TRBD1 or TRBD2 (5 bases each). There are 13 residues in the CDR3. V dropped 1 base and J dropped 7 bases, with 7 bases sitting between them. CDR1 is LGHDT, CDR2 YNNKEL, per germline (reference sequence). CDR3 protein: CASSQGGVGELFF. CDR3 nucleotides: TGTGCCAGCAGCCAAGGAGGGGTCGGGGAGCTGTTTTTT.

The chain joins TRBV6-5 to TRBJ2-5; D is perhaps TRBD1 or TRBD2 (5 bases each). Germline values: CDR1 MNHEY, CDR2 SVGAGI. There are 14 residues in the CDR3. The V gene lost 6 bases and the J gene lost 1 base, with 12 bases spanning the gap. The CDR3 loop is CASSPGRFQETQYF. In DNA, the CDR3 is TGTGCCAGCAGCCCGGGACGGTTCCAAGAGACCCAGTACTTC.

The chain couples TRBV21-1 to TRBJ2-5; the table calls TRBD1, which could not be checked here. TRBV21-1 is recorded as a pseudogene. This CDR3 contains 17 residues. CDR3 DNA: TGTGCCAGCAGCAAAGAAGGGGACAGTCCGTACCAAGAGACCCAGTACTTC. Protein: CASSKEGDSPYQETQYF.

This clonotype was seen at least ten times. The V call is TRBV28, the J call TRBJ2-7; a possible D gene is TRBD2 (6 bases). The CDR3 runs to 15 residues. CDR1 MDHEN and CDR2 SYDVKM come from the germline V gene. Trimming took 6 bases from V and 1 from J, leaving 16 bases between them. This CDR3 is CASSPTWEASYEQYF. The CDR3 bases are TGTGCCAGCAGCCCTACTTGGGAGGCATCCTACGAGCAGTACTTC.

This clonotype was counted between two and nine times. V usage is TRBV28 and J usage is TRBJ2-3; TRBD2 agrees at 16 bases. From germline, CDR1 is MDHEN and CDR2 SYDVKM. V was clipped by 5 bases and J by 4 bases; unmatched bases: 6. This CDR3 has 17 residues. The CDR3 bases are TGTGCCAGCAGTCTCGGGACTAGCGGGAGGGCCGCAGATACGCAGTATTTT. Amino acids: CASSLGTSGRAADTQYF.

This clonotype showed up just a few times. J is TRBJ2-5 and V is TRBV11-2; 8 bases are shared with TRBD1. Unmatched junction bases numbered 5, after V lost 0 bases and J lost 5 bases. Germline CDR1 is SGHAT and CDR2 is FQNNGV. The CDR3 is 15 residues long. CDR3: CASSLDPGGGETQYF. The DNA for the CDR3 is TGTGCCAGCAGCTTAGATCCAGGGGGCGGTGAGACCCAGTACTTC.

This clonotype was recorded at least ten times. The chain has TRBV4-3 and TRBJ2-1; D may be TRBD2 (6 bases). The CDR3 loop spans 16 amino acids. Per the germline V gene, CDR1 is LGHNA and CDR2 is YSLEER. With 1 base removed from V and 8 bases from J, the gap between germline ends came to 18 bases. The CDR3 reads CASSQVPGVPVHEQFF. The DNA of the CDR3 is TGCGCCAGCAGCCAAGTTCCGGGAGTCCCGGTGCATGAGCAGTTCTTC.

There are a few counts of this clonotype. CDR3 loop: CASSQRQQYNEQFF. The CDR3 DNA reads TGTGCCAGCAGCCAACGGCAGCAATACAATGAGCAGTTCTTC. V and J are TRBV14 and TRBJ2-5; unclear D gene. Matching the DNA end better, TRBJ2-1 makes the J call doubtful. Germline V lookup: CDR1 SGHDN, CDR2 FVKESK. This CDR3 is 14 amino acids long.

The chain has TRBV10-3 and TRBJ1-1; tentatively, D is TRBD1 (5 bases). The V gene lost 8 bases and the J gene lost 8 bases, with 18 bases spanning the gap. The CDR3 loop spans 13 amino acids. Looked up from germline, CDR1 is ENHRY and CDR2 is SYGVKD. CDR3 bases: TGTGCCATCTCCGGCGAGGGGAAAACAGAAGCTTTCTTT. This encodes CAISGEGKTEAFF.

The V and J genes are TRBV2 and TRBJ2-5, with D perhaps TRBD1 (5 bases). Germline CDR1 reads SNHLY; CDR2 reads FYNNEI. This CDR3 region has 15 residues. Trimming pared 2 bases from V and 5 bases from J, leaving 15 bases between. The CDR3 here is CASSENLRGSETQYF. The DNA for the CDR3 is TGTGCCAGCAGTGAAAATTTAAGGGGCTCCGAGACCCAGTACTTC.

V usage is TRBV13 and J usage is TRBJ2-1, with TRBD2 identical over 15 bases. The CDR3 length is 17 residues. J gave up 9 bases and V 3 bases, and 9 bases lay outside the gene matches. Germline V gene data show CDR1 as PRHDT and CDR2 as FYEKMQ (reference sequence). This CDR3 reads CASSLSRTSGRVGEQFF. In nucleotides, the CDR3 is TGTGCCAGCAGCTTGAGTAGGACTAGCGGGAGGGTAGGTGAGCAGTTCTTC. Full variable domain (rest looked up from reference TRBV13 and TRBJ2-1): AAGVIQSPRHLIKEKRETATLKCYPIPRHDTVYWYQQGPGQDPQFLISFYEKMQSDKGSIPDRFSAQQFSDYHSELNMSSLELGDSALYFCASSLSRTSGRVGEQFFGPGTRLTVL.

This sequence joins TRBV28 and TRBJ2-5; 9 bases are a match to TRBD1. This CDR3 contains 14 residues. Germline V gene data show CDR1 as MDHEN and CDR2 as SYDVKM. The V gene end was trimmed by 4 bases and the J gene end by 5 bases; junction bases not matched to a gene: 5. In DNA, the CDR3 is TGTGCCAGCAGTTCCGGGACAGGGCCGGAGACCCAGTACTTC. Translated, it gives CASSSGTGPETQYF.

J is TRBJ1-1 and V is TRBV20-1; possible D gene TRBD1, 6 bases. Trimming pared 5 bases from V and 1 base from J, leaving 8 bases between. The germline gives CDR1 DFQATT, CDR2 SNEGSKA (reference sequence). The CDR3 loop spans 12 amino acids. This chain's CDR3 is CSAPGQNTEAFF. CDR3 DNA: TGCAGTGCTCCGGGACAGAACACTGAAGCTTTCTTT.

This clonotype occurred a few times. The chain joins TRBV7-9 to TRBJ1-2; TRBD1 aligns across 9 bases. The V segment lost 0 bases and the J segment 9 bases; nucleotides outside the gene matches: 14. The CDR3 covers 17 residues. Looked up from germline, CDR1 is SEHNR and CDR2 is FQNEAQ (reference sequence). Here the CDR3 DNA reads TGTGCCAGCAGCTTAGCGCTGACAGGGGGATTCCCATATCGCTACACCTTC. Protein: CASSLALTGGFPYRYTF.

This clonotype was detected many times. The J gene is TRBJ2-1, the V gene TRBV25-1; D is unclear. Germline assignment: CDR1 MGHDK and CDR2 SYGVNS. CDR3 size: 17 residues. Trimming removed 4 bases from V and 6 bases from J, with 22 bases in between. The CDR3: CASSVYFAASSANEQFF. CDR3 nucleotides: TGTGCCAGCAGTGTCTACTTTGCGGCCTCCTCAGCCAATGAGCAGTTCTTC.

This clonotype was counted at least ten times. V is TRBV3-1 and J is TRBJ1-4; tentatively, D is TRBD1 (6 bases). This CDR3 comprises 14 residues. Trimming left V 5 bases short and J 8 bases short, with 15 bases between. The germline gives CDR1 LGHDT, CDR2 YNNKEL (reference sequence). The CDR3 sequence: CASSSTRDMEKLFF. The CDR3 coding sequence is TGTGCCAGCAGCTCTACTAGGGACATGGAAAAACTGTTTTTT.

This clonotype was seen only a few times. The chain couples TRBV29-1 to TRBJ2-3; 16 bases map to TRBD2. There are 15 residues in the CDR3. V shed 7 bases and J 2 bases; nucleotides not matched to a gene: 3. Germline V gives CDR1 SQVTM, CDR2 ANQGSEA. The CDR3 sequence: CSAGTSGRVTDTQYF. The CDR3 DNA follows: TGCAGCGCCGGGACTAGCGGGAGGGTCACAGATACGCAGTATTTT.

This clonotype was counted at least ten times. In nucleotides, the CDR3 is TGTGCCAGCAGCCGCAAGCGAGATACGCAGTATTTT. It translates to CASSRKRDTQYF. This chain links TRBV14 with TRBJ2-3; D is uncertain. The CDR3 is made up of 12 amino acids. V lost 4 bases to trimming and J lost 5 bases, with 7 bases between them. CDR1 SGHDN and CDR2 FVKESK come from the germline V gene.

The chain combines TRBV20-1 with TRBJ2-7, with 8 bases that match TRBD1. CDR1 DFQATT and CDR2 SNEGSKA come from the germline V gene (reference sequence). The V segment lost 6 bases and the J segment 3 bases; nucleotides outside the gene matches: 7. The CDR3 totals 13 residues. CDR3 nucleotides: TGCAGTGCCGACAGGGGCACAGACTACGAGCAGTACTTC. Protein product: CSADRGTDYEQYF.

This sequence joins TRBV28 and TRBJ2-5; 16 bases agree with TRBD2. The germline gives CDR1 MDHEN, CDR2 SYDVKM. The CDR3 spans 20 residues. Trimming cost V 6 bases and J 4 bases; bases outside gene matches: 17. CDR3 protein: CASSSPGLAGGPGSVETQYF. The CDR3 nucleotides read TGTGCCAGCAGCTCCCCGGGACTAGCGGGAGGGCCCGGTTCGGTAGAGACCCAGTACTTC.

This clonotype has a handful of counts. The chain combines TRBV29-1 with TRBJ2-5, with D tentatively TRBD1 (5 bases). This CDR3 contains 14 residues. Trimming removed 7 bases from V and 5 bases from J, with 20 bases in between. Germline loops: CDR1 SQVTM, CDR2 ANQGSEA. The CDR3: CSARERQGWETQYF. The CDR3 bases are TGCAGCGCCCGAGAGAGGCAGGGTTGGGAGACCCAGTACTTC.

This clonotype came up a few times. V gene TRBV7-2 combines with J gene TRBJ1-6; D is unresolved. V lost 4 bases and J 4 bases, leaving 14 bases between the germline ends. Germline CDR1 and CDR2: SGHTA and FQGNSA. This CDR3 has 16 residues. CDR3: CASSSTKRGYNSPLHF. The CDR3 bases are TGTGCCAGCAGCTCAACGAAACGGGGTTATAATTCACCCCTCCACTTT.

The rearrangement uses TRBV15 and TRBJ2-1; D ambiguous. This CDR3 region has 14 residues. Germline loops: CDR1 LNHNV, CDR2 YYDKDF (reference sequence). The V end was cut by 0 bases, the J end by 7 bases, with 10 bases between. In DNA, the CDR3 is TGTGCCACCAGCAGAGATCTGATGGCGAATGAGCAGTTCTTC. This sequence encodes CATSRDLMANEQFF.

Points on this clonotype: An end of the junction does not agree with germline; a read error may underlie this. The V and J genes are TRBV6-2 or TRBV6-3 and TRBJ1-5; D perhaps matches TRBD1 (6 bases). Germline lookup yields CDR1 MNHEY and CDR2 SVGEGT. The CDR3 consists of 16 residues. The CDR3, as DNA: TGTGCCAGCAGTCCCACAGGGTACGGCAGCAATCAGCCCCGGCATTTT. It translates to CASSPTGYGSNQPRHF.

V is TRBV7-2 and J is TRBJ2-3; 9 nucleotides align to TRBD1. The germline V gene encodes CDR1 SGHTA and CDR2 FQGNSA. J gave up 6 bases and V 5 bases, and 12 bases lay outside the gene matches. This CDR3 spans 16 amino acids. The CDR3 DNA reads TGTGCCAGCAGCGTAGGAGGGACAGGGATGGTTGATACGCAGTATTTT. Translation gives CASSVGGTGMVDTQYF.

The CDR3, as DNA: TGCGCCAGCAGCCACGGAGGACTAGCGGGAGTTAGTAACGAGCAGTACTTC. Translation: CASSHGGLAGVSNEQYF. The genes are TRBV4-1 and TRBJ2-7; 13 bases match TRBD2. Germline CDR1 reads MGHRA; CDR2 reads YSYEKL. This CDR3 spans 17 amino acids. Trimming removed 3 bases from V and 5 bases from J; junction bases left unmatched: 10.

The V call is TRBV15, the J call TRBJ2-3; 8 bases are a match to TRBD2. Germline V gives CDR1 LNHNV, CDR2 YYDKDF (reference sequence). The CDR3 runs to 15 residues. Trimming cost V 2 bases and J 6 bases; bases outside gene matches: 7. In nucleotides, the CDR3 is TGTGCCACCAGCAGACCCGGGACTAGTTCGGATACGCAGTATTTT. This gives the protein CATSRPGTSSDTQYF.

The V gene is TRBV12-3 or TRBV12-4, the J gene TRBJ2-5; 14 bases line up with TRBD2. The ends lost 1 base at V and 11 bases at J; junction bases unmatched: 3. This CDR3 region has 14 residues. CDR3 loop: CASSLEGLAGAQYF. CDR3 nucleotide sequence: TGTGCCAGCAGTTTAGAGGGACTAGCGGGAGCTCAGTACTTC.

This clonotype was seen only a few times. The chain joins TRBV5-6 to TRBJ2-3; TRBD2 matches at 8 bases. Germline CDR1 SGHDT, CDR2 YYEEEE. The J segment lost 5 bases and the V segment lost 0 bases, leaving 5 bases of the junction unmatched. The CDR3 consists of 15 residues. Here the CDR3 reads CASSLAHAGGDTQYF. The CDR3 nucleotides read TGTGCCAGCAGCTTGGCGCATGCGGGAGGAGATACGCAGTATTTT.

This clonotype occurred a few times. This chain uses TRBV6-1 with TRBJ1-4; D gene ambiguous. This CDR3 is 14 amino acids long. The germline V gene encodes CDR1 MNHNS and CDR2 SASEGT. V shed 10 bases and J shed 0 bases, with 12 bases lying between them. The CDR3 bases are TGTGCCACCGGGATCTCGGCAACTAATGAAAAACTGTTTTTT. It specifies CATGISATNEKLFF.

This clonotype was found many times. This chain's CDR3 is CSASRASGDATDTQYF. CDR3 bases: TGCAGCGCCTCGCGTGCTAGCGGAGATGCCACAGATACGCAGTATTTT. The chain has TRBV29-1 and TRBJ2-3; 7 nucleotides agree with TRBD2. With V trimmed by 7 bases and J by 2 bases, 15 bases remained unmatched. This CDR3 comprises 16 residues. CDR1 is SQVTM, CDR2 ANQGSEA, per germline.

This clonotype occurred a few times. The chain links TRBV28 to TRBJ2-1; the match to TRBD2 covers 8 bases. Germline-derived CDR1 and CDR2 are MDHEN and SYDVKM. V was clipped by 5 bases and J by 1 base; unmatched bases: 16. This CDR3 region has 19 residues. The CDR3 bases are TGTGCCAGCAGTCCCGTGGGGGAGGCGGGAGGCCTTTCCTACAATGAGCAGTTCTTC. It translates to CASSPVGEAGGLSYNEQFF.